A selection of T cell receptor beta chains follows, all from one sample in a study of OX40 agonist ivuxolimab in advanced cancers. Assay: immunoSEQ multiplex PCR; the TCRdb copy retains only in-frame clones and omits some. The sample includes about 67,000 clones, around 86% of them seen just once. The sample consisted of CD4+ or CD8+ T cells sorted from blood, taken in a trial of the OX40 agonist ivuxolimab. These receptors were obtained from an adult with an advanced solid tumor such as melanoma, head and neck, liver or kidney cancer. The CDR3 runs from the conserved cysteine through the conserved F or W. D genes are given only for firm matches. The size of a clone is reported for some rows only, either as once, few or many, or as a class for expanded clones.

d_call j_call clone_size v_call cdr3_aa cdr3_nt
TRBD1 TRBJ2-7 - TRBV27 CASSFSGTGPYEQYF TGTGCCAGCAGTTTTTCCGGGACAGGCCCTTACGAGCAGTACTTC
- TRBJ1-4 - TRBV6-1 CASSGLNSNEKLFF TGTGCCAGCAGCGGACTTAACTCAAATGAAAAACTGTTTTTT
TRBD1 TRBJ1-1 - TRBV7-9 CASRPGQGPNTEAFF TGTGCCAGCAGACCTGGACAGGGCCCGAACACTGAAGCTTTCTTT
TRBD1 TRBJ2-7 - TRBV5-1 CASSLAESRQGAIHEQYF TGCGCCAGCAGCTTGGCCGAGAGCAGACAGGGGGCTATCCACGAGCAGTACTTC
TRBD1 TRBJ2-7 - TRBV5-1 CASSPGQGAYEQYF TGCGCCAGCAGCCCCGGCCAGGGGGCGTACGAGCAGTACTTC
- TRBJ2-5 few TRBV14 CASSQDSFGTQYF TGTGCCAGCAGCCAAGATAGCTTCGGGACCCAGTACTTC
- TRBJ1-3 - TRBV11-2 CASSLVGPGPGNTIYF TGTGCCAGCAGCTTAGTTGGACCCGGTCCTGGAAACACCATATATTTT
- TRBJ2-5 - TRBV30 CAWSLGPSETQYF TGTGCCTGGAGTCTCGGGCCTTCGGAGACCCAGTACTTC
- TRBJ2-7 - TRBV21-1 CASSSTGAAADYEQYF TGTGCCAGCAGCAGCACGGGGGCGGCAGCGGACTACGAGCAGTACTTC
- TRBJ2-4 - TRBV28 CASSPLGPPLAKNIQYF TGTGCCAGCAGTCCCCTGGGGCCGCCGCTAGCCAAAAACATTCAGTACTTC
TRBD1 TRBJ2-1 - TRBV7-2 CASSFGQGAMRVYNEQFF TGTGCCAGCAGCTTCGGACAGGGGGCGATGCGGGTGTACAATGAGCAGTTCTTC
TRBD1 TRBJ2-7 - TRBV2 CASSLGQNYEQYF TGTGCCAGCAGTTTGGGACAGAACTACGAGCAGTACTTC
- TRBJ1-6 - TRBV6-5 CASRTGLYNSPLHF TGTGCCAGCAGGACCGGGCTTTATAATTCACCCCTCCACTTT
TRBD1 TRBJ1-2 - TRBV27 CASSSGQGFYGYTF TGTGCCAGCAGTTCGGGACAGGGATTCTATGGCTACACCTTC
TRBD1 TRBJ2-7 - TRBV28 CASSLSDRGQYEQYF TGTGCCAGCAGTTTAAGTGACAGGGGGCAGTACGAGCAGTACTTC
TRBD1 TRBJ1-3 - TRBV19 CASSLGTDTGNTIYF TGTGCCAGTAGTCTCGGGACAGATACTGGAAACACCATATATTTT
TRBD2 TRBJ2-3 - TRBV28 CASSRPSGSTDTQYF TGTGCCAGCAGTCGACCTAGCGGTAGCACAGATACGCAGTATTTT
- TRBJ2-5 once TRBV7-9 CASSPTPALKETQYF TGTGCCAGCAGTCCTACCCCTGCGTTGAAAGAGACCCAGTACTTC
- TRBJ2-6 - TRBV2 CASMINGGSGANVLTF TGTGCCAGCATGATTAATGGAGGGTCTGGGGCCAACGTCCTGACTTTC
- TRBJ1-5 - TRBV19 CASSTGTLFNQPQHF TGTGCCAGTAGCACCGGGACACTCTTCAATCAGCCCCAGCATTTT
TRBD2 TRBJ2-1 once TRBV19 CASSISPAGAYNEQFF TGTGCCAGTAGTATATCCCCCGCGGGAGCCTACAATGAGCAGTTCTTC
- TRBJ2-3 - TRBV27 CASSSVAATDTQYF TGTGCCAGCAGTTCTGTAGCGGCCACAGATACGCAGTATTTT
- TRBJ2-3 - TRBV5-5 CASSDYSGSSTDTQYF TGTGCCAGCAGTGACTATAGCGGATCTAGCACAGATACGCAGTATTTT
- TRBJ1-3 - TRBV6-5 CASSYSARGNTIYF TGTGCCAGCAGTTACTCTGCCAGGGGAAACACCATATATTTT
- TRBJ2-7 - TRBV5-1 CASSLGGTQAYEQYF TGCGCCAGCAGCTTGGGTGGGACTCAAGCCTACGAGCAGTACTTC
- TRBJ2-3 - TRBV5-4 CASSRERVTDTQYF TGTGCCAGCAGCCGGGAGAGGGTCACAGATACGCAGTATTTT
- TRBJ2-5 - TRBV9 CASSGRVGTQYF TGTGCCAGCAGCGGCCGCGTAGGGACCCAGTACTTC
- TRBJ2-3 - TRBV6-6 CASSYIGAGTDTQYF TGTGCCAGCAGTTACATAGGGGCCGGCACAGATACGCAGTATTTT
- TRBJ2-7 once TRBV5-1 CASSSSISYEQYF TGCGCCAGCAGCTCCTCTATTTCCTACGAGCAGTACTTC